Listed below are T cell receptor beta chains from one sample, sequenced in a study of blood T cell repertoires in COVID-19. The assay was immunoSEQ multiplex PCR, and TCRdb's table has in-frame clones only and misses some. Of about 190,000 clones listed, 78% were seen once; the top ten hold about 18%. Source material: PBMCs or T cells enriched from blood (not recorded which). The receptors shown here come from a woman aged 45-65 years who had recovered from COVID-19. CDR3s include the opening cysteine and the closing phenylalanine or tryptophan. The order of the fields is V gene, clone size, J gene, D gene, CDR3 protein, CDR3 DNA. A D gene is named only where the DNA matches it firmly. Expanded clones are given a class, and other clones once, few, many or no size at all.

>TRBV15|-|TRBJ1-1|-
CATSRTVNTEAFF
TGTGCCACCAGCAGAACGGTGAACACTGAAGCTTTCTTT
>TRBV30|-|TRBJ2-3|TRBD2
CAWTSGRAPDTQYF
TGTGCCTGGACTAGCGGGAGGGCCCCAGATACGCAGTATTTT
>TRBV5-6|-|TRBJ1-2|-
CASSSDSAYGYTF
TGTGCCAGCAGCTCCGACAGTGCCTATGGCTACACCTTC
>TRBV5-1|-|TRBJ2-1|-
CASSMGTLRDYNEQFF
TGCGCCAGCAGCATGGGGACTCTTCGGGACTACAATGAGCAGTTCTTC
>TRBV7-9|few|TRBJ1-3|-
CASSLSVGARGNTIYF
TGTGCCAGCAGCCTTTCAGTGGGGGCGCGCGGAAACACCATATATTTT
>TRBV25-1|once|TRBJ1-2|TRBD1
CASGQGHGYTF
TGTGCCAGCGGACAGGGTCATGGCTACACCTTC
>TRBV5-4|once|TRBJ1-4|TRBD1
CASSSKGQGGEKLFF
TGTGCCAGCAGCTCGAAGGGACAGGGGGGTGAAAAACTGTTTTTT
>TRBV7-9|once|TRBJ1-4|-
CASSLVQDEKLFF
TGTGCCAGCAGCTTAGTTCAGGATGAAAAACTGTTTTTT
>TRBV3-1/TRBV3-2|once|TRBJ1-3|-
CASSQGGTIYF
TGTGCCAGCAGCCAGGGGGGCACCATATATTTT
>TRBV28|-|TRBJ2-1|TRBD2
CASRDGTSGIYEQFF
TGTGCCAGCCGAGACGGGACTAGCGGGATTTATGAGCAGTTCTTC
>TRBV5-5|few|TRBJ2-1|-
CASSLVPLSSYNEQFF
TGTGCCAGCAGCTTGGTCCCGTTGAGCTCCTACAATGAGCAGTTCTTC
>TRBV5-1|-|TRBJ1-1|TRBD1
CATTPGGFNTEAFF
TGCGCCACCACCCCAGGGGGCTTTAACACTGAAGCTTTCTTT
>TRBV28|-|TRBJ2-1|TRBD2
CASSLPSGRGNEQFF
TGTGCCAGCAGTTTACCTAGCGGGAGGGGGAATGAGCAGTTCTTC
>TRBV7-2|-|TRBJ2-7|TRBD2
CASSLAASGSSYEQYF
TGTGCCAGCAGCTTAGCGGCTAGCGGGAGCTCCTACGAGCAGTACTTC
>TRBV7-9|-|TRBJ2-1|-
CASSQNYNEQFF
TGTGCCAGCAGCCAGAACTACAATGAGCAGTTCTTC
>TRBV28|-|TRBJ2-1|TRBD2
CASSSTSGSQFF
TGTGCCAGCAGTTCCACTAGCGGGAGTCAGTTCTTC
>TRBV6-5|-|TRBJ1-5|-
CASRQGGNQPQHF
TGTGCCAGCAGACAGGGTGGCAATCAGCCCCAGCATTTT
>TRBV19|-|TRBJ2-7|TRBD2
CASRKGGSYLYEQYF
TGTGCCAGTAGGAAGGGCGGGAGTTACCTCTACGAGCAGTACTTC
>TRBV5-1|many|TRBJ1-1|-
CASSSDRSITEAFF
TGCGCCAGCAGCTCTGACAGGTCGATAACTGAAGCTTTCTTT
>TRBV6-5|-|TRBJ1-2|TRBD1
CASSRDRAYGYTF
TGTGCCAGCAGCCGCGACAGGGCCTATGGCTACACCTTC
>TRBV9|-|TRBJ2-1|-
CASSALQGFGEQFF
TGTGCCAGCAGCGCCCTTCAGGGATTTGGGGAGCAGTTCTTC
>TRBV28|-|TRBJ2-3|TRBD2
CASSPQGGERTSGRGPVSTDTQYF
TGTGCCAGCAGCCCCCAGGGCGGGGAGCGAACTAGCGGGAGAGGGCCCGTCAGCACAGATACGCAGTATTTT
>TRBV4-2|-|TRBJ2-1|TRBD2
CASSQAELAGGFEQFF
TGTGCCAGCAGCCAAGCCGAACTAGCGGGAGGGTTTGAGCAGTTCTTC
>TRBV6-5|-|TRBJ2-7|TRBD1
CASCVDRGNEQYF
TGTGCCAGTTGCGTGGACAGGGGGAACGAGCAGTACTTC
>TRBV18|few|TRBJ2-4|-
CASSPETGSVNIQYF
TGTGCCAGCTCTCCTGAGACAGGCTCCGTAAACATTCAGTACTTC
>TRBV5-1|-|TRBJ2-1|TRBD1
CASSWTGDNNEQFF
TGCGCCAGCAGCTGGACAGGGGACAACAATGAGCAGTTCTTC
>TRBV3-1/TRBV3-2|-|TRBJ2-5|TRBD2
CASSQEGRVSGRRGETQYF
TGTGCCAGCAGCCAAGAAGGTCGAGTTAGCGGGAGACGTGGGGAGACCCAGTACTTC
>TRBV7-9|-|TRBJ2-1|TRBD2
CASSLLAGGLEQFF
TGTGCCAGCAGCTTACTAGCGGGAGGGCTTGAGCAGTTCTTC
>TRBV7-2|-|TRBJ2-7|TRBD1
CASSRDRDYEQYF
TGTGCCAGCAGCCGGGACAGGGACTACGAGCAGTACTTC
>TRBV28|-|TRBJ1-2|TRBD1
CASLSIGGTGETGYGYTF
TGTGCCAGCCTTTCGATAGGGGGGACAGGGGAGACGGGCTATGGCTACACCTTC
>TRBV2|-|TRBJ1-5|-
CASSGGYSNQPQHF
TGTGCCAGCAGTGGAGGTTATAGCAATCAGCCCCAGCATTTT
>TRBV18|-|TRBJ2-3|TRBD1
CASPRGQRTDTQYF
TGTGCCAGCCCCAGGGGACAGCGCACAGATACGCAGTATTTT
>TRBV3-1/TRBV3-2|-|TRBJ2-2|TRBD2
CASSPRPGLAGDVGELFF
TGTGCCAGCAGCCCTAGACCGGGACTAGCGGGAGATGTCGGGGAGCTGTTTTTT
>TRBV28|-|TRBJ1-1|-
CASSLYGRGTEAFF
TGTGCCAGCAGTTTATACGGGCGGGGGACTGAAGCTTTCTTT
>TRBV7-2|-|TRBJ2-5|TRBD2
CASSLNPSRLAEAGETQYF
TGTGCCAGCAGCTTGAACCCCTCCCGACTAGCGGAAGCGGGAGAGACCCAGTACTTC
>TRBV7-2|-|TRBJ2-2|-
CASSLQGGGHRELFF
TGTGCCAGCAGCCTCCAAGGGGGAGGGCATCGGGAGCTGTTTTTT
>TRBV5-6|few|TRBJ1-2|TRBD1
CASSDTGGNGYTF
TGTGCCAGCAGCGACACAGGGGGTAATGGCTACACCTTC
>TRBV7-9|-|TRBJ1-5|-
CASSPGSNQPQHF
TGTGCCAGCAGCCCAGGTAGCAATCAGCCCCAGCATTTT
>TRBV4-2|-|TRBJ2-5|-
CASSQGAGAGETQYF
TGTGCCAGCAGCCAGGGGGCGGGAGCAGGAGAGACCCAGTACTTC
>TRBV19|once|TRBJ2-7|-
CASSMTNYEQYF
TGTGCCAGTAGTATGACAAACTACGAGCAGTACTTC
>TRBV30|once|TRBJ2-1|TRBD2
CASTSGRAFGEQFF
TGTGCCTCCACTAGCGGGAGGGCCTTTGGTGAGCAGTTCTTC
>TRBV27|-|TRBJ1-2|TRBD1
CASSKTGGYGYTF
TGTGCCAGCAGTAAGACAGGGGGCTATGGCTACACCTTC
>TRBV7-2|-|TRBJ2-3|TRBD2
CASSSLAGLVADTQYF
TGTGCCAGCAGCTCACTAGCGGGACTAGTCGCAGATACGCAGTATTTT
>TRBV5-4|-|TRBJ1-3|-
CASSLDRGNTIYF
TGTGCCAGCAGCTTGGATCGTGGAAACACCATATATTTT
>TRBV12-3/TRBV12-4|-|TRBJ2-7|TRBD1
CASRPGQGYEQYF
TGTGCCAGCAGGCCGGGACAGGGATACGAGCAGTACTTC
>TRBV27|-|TRBJ2-7|TRBD1
CASSKPGTGQDEQYF
TGTGCCAGCAGTAAACCGGGGACAGGGCAGGACGAGCAGTACTTC
>TRBV2|-|TRBJ2-5|-
CASRGPGVAEETQYF
TGTGCCAGCAGGGGCCCGGGGGTAGCGGAAGAGACCCAGTACTTC
>TRBV18|-|TRBJ2-2|-
CASSPPGEGELFF
TGTGCCAGCTCACCACCGGGAGAAGGAGAGCTGTTTTTT
>TRBV7-2|-|TRBJ1-4|TRBD1
CASSWTGGGEKLFF
TGTGCCAGCAGTTGGACAGGAGGGGGTGAAAAACTGTTTTTT
>TRBV28|-|TRBJ2-3|-
CASSLTIRTDTQYF
TGTGCCAGCAGTTTAACAATTCGCACAGATACGCAGTATTTT
>TRBV18|few|TRBJ1-4|TRBD1
CASSIGQGGEKLFF
TGTGCCAGCTCAATCGGACAGGGTGGCGAAAAACTGTTTTTT
>TRBV5-4|-|TRBJ2-7|-
CASSLEGGDEQYF
TGTGCCAGCAGCTTGGAGGGGGGGGACGAGCAGTACTTC
>TRBV5-1|-|TRBJ2-1|-
CASRGLEGANEQFF
TGCGCCAGCAGGGGGCTAGAAGGGGCGAATGAGCAGTTCTTC
>TRBV28|-|TRBJ1-5|-
CASRPDSFNQPQHF
TGTGCCAGCAGGCCCGACAGTTTCAATCAGCCCCAGCATTTT
>TRBV27|many|TRBJ2-1|-
CASSFAGAGDLVNEQFF
TGTGCCAGCAGTTTCGCCGGGGCAGGGGACCTCGTCAATGAGCAGTTCTTC
>TRBV19|-|TRBJ2-5|-
CASSPRRGQETQYF
TGTGCCAGTAGTCCCAGGAGGGGTCAAGAGACCCAGTACTTC
>TRBV28|-|TRBJ2-7|TRBD2
CASVFIGGSGRYKQYF
TGTGCCAGCGTCTTTATTGGGGGTAGCGGGAGGTACAAGCAGTACTTC
>TRBV6-5|-|TRBJ1-2|TRBD1
CASKRGTDRYGYTF
TGTGCCAGCAAGAGAGGGACAGACCGCTATGGCTACACCTTC
>TRBV5-4|-|TRBJ2-1|TRBD2
CASSLALAGVYNEQFF
TGTGCCAGCAGCTTAGCCCTAGCGGGAGTCTACAATGAGCAGTTCTTC